A selection of T cell receptor beta chains follows, all from one sample in a study of cytomegalovirus exposure and HLA in healthy donors. Libraries were prepared by immunoSEQ multiplex PCR; TCRdb keeps only in-frame clonotypes and omits some of them. The sample holds around 100,000 clones; around three quarters are singletons and the top ten take 4.8%. The specimen sequenced was PBMCs. The receptors derive from a man aged 30 to 45 in good health and CMV-seropositive. Each CDR3 is given with its conserved first and last residue. Fields, in order: V gene, J gene, CDR3 protein.

TRBV7-9	TRBJ2-7	CASSLVGGTGFYEQYF
TRBV28	TRBJ2-7	CASSSRTAAGYEQYF
TRBV6-1	TRBJ1-1	CASSESLRRLGRRDTEAFF
TRBV2	TRBJ2-1	CASSERRFNDQFF
TRBV2	TRBJ2-2	CATQGTGELFF
TRBV7-2	TRBJ2-3	CASSLGGADTQYF
TRBV7-3	TRBJ1-6	CASSSTGNSPLHF
TRBV19	TRBJ1-5	CASSISPGHNQPQHF
TRBV6-1	TRBJ2-1	CASSPIQQGNEQFF
TRBV9	TRBJ2-1	CASSVSGTSYNEQFF
TRBV28	TRBJ1-5	CASRLQGISNQPQHF
TRBV7-2	TRBJ2-2	CASSRGLATVTGELFF
TRBV23-1	TRBJ1-1	CASSQVRVRSTEAFF
TRBV4-3	TRBJ1-5	CASSQGIGLPNQPQHF
TRBV21-1	TRBJ2-7	CASSKDPKQGEQYF
TRBV2	TRBJ1-2	CASSEGLRGSYGYTF
TRBV27	TRBJ1-1	CASSLRRDREKAFF
TRBV6-6	TRBJ2-3	CASSYQTGSVADTQYF
TRBV28	TRBJ2-3	CASTSWGGAIRTDTQYF
TRBV4-2	TRBJ1-4	CASSQEEGGRGEKLFF
TRBV28	TRBJ2-1	CASSRQGVYNEQFF
TRBV5-1	TRBJ1-6	CASSRDSSGSPLHF
TRBV5-1	TRBJ1-2	CASSLEGQGPYGYTF
TRBV5-5	TRBJ1-4	CASSNRPGNEKLFF
TRBV18	TRBJ1-2	CASSPRVEGQGDGYTF
TRBV2	TRBJ1-1	CASSVQGGFAFF
TRBV6-1	TRBJ2-5	CASSESKWGDQETQYF
TRBV7-3	TRBJ1-1	CASSGQGGTEAFF
TRBV5-1	TRBJ1-3	CASSLEAASSGNTIYF
TRBV12-5	TRBJ2-5	CASGGGGGLETQYF
TRBV5-1	TRBJ2-1	CASKDTPDYNEQFF
TRBV5-1	TRBJ2-7	CASSPPSRYEQYF
TRBV6-1	TRBJ2-4	CASSVRDRNIQYF
TRBV12-5	TRBJ2-5	CASGLAQGPGETQYF
TRBV5-6	TRBJ2-3	CASSLGLAGDSTDTQYF
TRBV5-4	TRBJ1-2	CASSLDRDYGYTF
TRBV2	TRBJ2-7	CASGRQGVGEQYF
TRBV7-6	TRBJ2-7	CASRKDQGASREQYF
TRBV4-2	TRBJ2-1	CASSLGDRAYNEQFF
TRBV19	TRBJ1-6	CASSPRAYNSPLHF
TRBV4-2	TRBJ1-2	CASSDPGFRGYTF
TRBV11-2	TRBJ1-2	CASSSGQYGYTF
TRBV19	TRBJ1-5	CASRQEFGNQPQHF
TRBV19	TRBJ2-2	CASSITPVPNTGELFF
TRBV2	TRBJ2-1	CASSPASRGLSEFF
TRBV10-3	TRBJ2-3	CAISEPQAIREGYTDTQYF
TRBV11-2	TRBJ2-3	CASSLVTRGRPDTQYF
TRBV19	TRBJ2-5	CASSIAEAQYF
TRBV7-9	TRBJ2-2	CASSTPRGRVFAGELFF
TRBV14	TRBJ1-2	CASSQELNYGYTF
TRBV2	TRBJ1-3	CASRGDRGSGNTIYF
TRBV19	TRBJ1-5	CASSAGTGDNQPQHF
TRBV5-4	TRBJ2-3	CASSAGLAGFTDTQYF
TRBV5-1	TRBJ1-1	CASSPDRADTEAFF